This TCR beta chain came from a study of low-dose radiotherapy and immunotherapy resistance in tumors. Time point reported: after trial treatment. The treatment denotes: LDRT plus nivolumab, ipilimumab, low-dose cyclophosphamide and aspirin (RACIN trial). Donors received nivolumab, ipilimumab, aspirin, low-dose cyclophosphamide and low-dose radiotherapy. The authors ran about 18 PCR cycles to amplify TCRs with a constant-region primer and V-primer adapter. Each CDR3 protein is one row after TCRdb ran MiXCR on the reads. The repertoire holds about 52,000 distinct CDR3 sequences, with 33% as singletons. In germline, CDR1 is MDHEN, CDR2 SYDVKM. With 2 bases removed from V and 2 bases from J, the gap between germline ends came to 9 bases. This CDR3 has 14 amino acids. This clonotype has a count of ten or more.

Sequenced here: PBMCs, sampled after low-dose radiotherapy plus immunotherapy. This sequence originates from a male donor with rectosigmoid adenocarcinoma. V is TRBV28 and J is TRBJ1-1; D is perhaps TRBD1 (6 bases). The CDR3 DNA reads as TGTGCCAGCAGTTTAACGGGACACAACACTGAAGCTTTCTTT. Translation gives CASSLTGHNTEAFF.